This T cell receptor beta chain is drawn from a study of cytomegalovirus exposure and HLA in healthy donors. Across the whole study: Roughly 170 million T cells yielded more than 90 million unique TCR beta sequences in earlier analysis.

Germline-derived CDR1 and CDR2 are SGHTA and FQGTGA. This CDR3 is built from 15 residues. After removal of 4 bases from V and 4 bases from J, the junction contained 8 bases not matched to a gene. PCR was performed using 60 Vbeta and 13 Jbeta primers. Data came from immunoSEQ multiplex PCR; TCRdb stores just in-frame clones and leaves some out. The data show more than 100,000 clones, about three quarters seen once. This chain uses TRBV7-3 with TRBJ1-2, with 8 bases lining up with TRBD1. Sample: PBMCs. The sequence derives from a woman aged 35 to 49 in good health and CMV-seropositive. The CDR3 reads CASSSTGVESYGYTF. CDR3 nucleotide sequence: TGTGCCAGCAGCTCGACAGGGGTCGAGAGCTATGGCTACACCTTC.